The clone carrying this TCR beta chain was observed at least ten times. The antigen is unknown. cDNA synthesis was performed by 5'RACE with 10-nucleotide random UMIs. TCRdb itself ran the 5' RACE reads through MiXCR, one entry per CDR3 protein. The sample holds 14,000 or so distinct CDR3 sequences; 7% are singletons and the top ten take approximately 24%. Germline loops: CDR1 GTSNPN, CDR2 SVGIG (reference sequence). The CDR3 sequence is 12 residues long. V lost 5 bases, J lost 2 bases, and 3 bases stayed unmatched. This sample is part of a study of neurological immune-mediated disorders. Findings and caveats of the study: Subjects shared no identical expanded-clone CDR3 amino acid sequences, suggesting private TCR-beta repertoires in all groups. HTLV-1-associated myelopathy had the most TCR clonal expansion, and multiple sclerosis had the least, less than healthy controls.

The cell input for sorted libraries was about a million, and those cells were CD4+ or CD8+ T cells. This sequence originates from a woman in her 40s in good health. V is TRBV30 and J is TRBJ2-7, with 7 bases fitting TRBD2. The sample taken for sequencing was CD8+ T cells from blood. DNA for the CDR3: TGTGCCTGGGGGGAGGGGCCCTACGAGCAGTACTTC. This codes for CAWGEGPYEQYF. The full variable domain, with the rest looked up from reference TRBV30 and TRBJ2-7, is SQTIHQWPATLVQPVGSPLSLECTVEGTSNPNLYWYRQAAGRGLQLLFYSVGIGQISSEVPQNLSASRPQDRQFILSSKKLLLSDSGFYLCAWGEGPYEQYFGPGTRLTVT.